These 2 T cell receptor beta chains were sequenced from one sample in a study of T cells in tumors after PD-1 blockade. The protocol was immunoSEQ multiplex PCR, while the TCRdb copy is restricted to in-frame clones and leaves out a portion. Found here are tens of thousands of clones, approximately 81% of them singletons; the top ten hold just over 4%. This specimen was PBMCs, taken before anti-PD-1 treatment. The receptors derive from a human donor with basal cell carcinoma.

The chain carries TRBV27 and TRBJ2-2; the D is unclear. Trimming shortened V by 3 bases and J by 1 base, and 6 bases separated the two germline ends. CDR3 length equals 14 residues. Germline CDR1 is MNHEY and CDR2 is SMNVEV (reference sequence). Here the CDR3 reads CASSLSGNTGELFF. CDR3 bases: TGTGCCAGCAGTTTGTCTGGGAACACCGGGGAGCTGTTTTTT.

The CDR3 reads CASSLDLGGANTDTQYF. CDR3 nucleotide sequence: TGTGCCAGCAGCTTAGACCTGGGCGGGGCGAACACAGATACGCAGTATTTT. The chain uses TRBV7-9 and TRBJ2-3; weak D call: TRBD2 (6 bases). The V end lost 1 base, the J end lost 2 bases, and 16 bases lay between the germline ends. Germline CDR1 and CDR2: SEHNR and FQNEAQ (reference sequence). The CDR3 runs 17 residues.